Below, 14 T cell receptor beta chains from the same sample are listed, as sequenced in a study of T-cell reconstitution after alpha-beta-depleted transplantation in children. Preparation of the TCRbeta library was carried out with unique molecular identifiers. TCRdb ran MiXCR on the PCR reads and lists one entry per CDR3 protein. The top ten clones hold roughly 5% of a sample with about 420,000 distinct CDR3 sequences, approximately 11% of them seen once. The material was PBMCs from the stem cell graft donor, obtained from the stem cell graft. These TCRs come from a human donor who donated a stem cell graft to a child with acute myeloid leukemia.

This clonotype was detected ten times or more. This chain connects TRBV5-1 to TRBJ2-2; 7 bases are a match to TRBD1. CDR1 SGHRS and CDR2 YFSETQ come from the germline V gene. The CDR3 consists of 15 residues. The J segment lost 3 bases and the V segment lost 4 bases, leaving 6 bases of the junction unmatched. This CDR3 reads CASSIRQGDTGELFF. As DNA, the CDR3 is TGCGCCAGCAGCATAAGACAGGGTGACACCGGGGAGCTGTTTTTT.

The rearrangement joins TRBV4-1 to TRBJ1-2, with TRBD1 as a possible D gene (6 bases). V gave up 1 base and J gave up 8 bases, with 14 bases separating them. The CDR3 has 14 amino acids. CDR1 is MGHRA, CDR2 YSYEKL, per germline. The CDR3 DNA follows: TGCGCCAGCAGCCAAGCGTACCGGGACACGGGCTACACCTTC. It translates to CASSQAYRDTGYTF.

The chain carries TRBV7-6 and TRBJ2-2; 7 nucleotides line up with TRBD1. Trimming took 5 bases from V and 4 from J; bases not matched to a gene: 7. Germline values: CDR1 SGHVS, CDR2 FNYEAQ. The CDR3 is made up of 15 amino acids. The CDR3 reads CASSQTGVGTGELFF. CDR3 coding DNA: TGTGCCAGCAGCCAAACAGGGGTCGGCACCGGGGAGCTGTTTTTT.

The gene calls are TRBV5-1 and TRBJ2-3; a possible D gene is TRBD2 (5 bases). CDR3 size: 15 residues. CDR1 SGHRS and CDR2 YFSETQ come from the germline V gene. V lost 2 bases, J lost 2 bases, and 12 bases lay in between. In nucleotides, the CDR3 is TGCGCCAGCAGCTTCGGGGTTGGGGTCACAGATACGCAGTATTTT. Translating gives CASSFGVGVTDTQYF. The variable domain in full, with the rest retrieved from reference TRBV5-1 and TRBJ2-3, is KAGVTQTPRYLIKTRGQQVTLSCSPISGHRSVSWYQQTPGQGLQFLFEYFSETQRNKGNFPGRFSGRQFSNSRSEMNVSTLELGDSALYLCASSFGVGVTDTQYFGPGTRLTVL.

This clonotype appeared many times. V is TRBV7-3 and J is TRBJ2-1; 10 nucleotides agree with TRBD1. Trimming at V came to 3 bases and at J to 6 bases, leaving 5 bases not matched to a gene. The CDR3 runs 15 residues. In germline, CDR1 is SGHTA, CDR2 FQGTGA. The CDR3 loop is CASSLGQGSSNEQFF. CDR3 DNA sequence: TGTGCCAGCAGCTTGGGACAGGGGAGCTCCAATGAGCAGTTCTTC. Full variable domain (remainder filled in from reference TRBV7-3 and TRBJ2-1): GAGVSQTPSNKVTEKGKYVELRCDPISGHTALYWYRQSLGQGPEFLIYFQGTGAADDSGLPNDRFFAVRPEGSVSTLKIQRTERGDSAVYLCASSLGQGSSNEQFFGPGTRLTVL.

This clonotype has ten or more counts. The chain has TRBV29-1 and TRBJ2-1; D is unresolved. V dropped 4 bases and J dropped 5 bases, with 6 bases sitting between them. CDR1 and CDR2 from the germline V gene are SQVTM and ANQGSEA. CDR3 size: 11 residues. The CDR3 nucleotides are TGCAGCGTTGTACGGCACAATGAGCAGTTCTTC. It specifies CSVVRHNEQFF.

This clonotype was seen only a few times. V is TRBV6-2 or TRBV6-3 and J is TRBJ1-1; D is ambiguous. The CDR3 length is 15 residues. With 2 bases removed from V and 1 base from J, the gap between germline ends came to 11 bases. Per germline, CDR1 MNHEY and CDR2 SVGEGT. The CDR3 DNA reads TGTGCCAGCAGTTACCCGGAAGAACCGAACACTGAAGCTTTCTTT. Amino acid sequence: CASSYPEEPNTEAFF.

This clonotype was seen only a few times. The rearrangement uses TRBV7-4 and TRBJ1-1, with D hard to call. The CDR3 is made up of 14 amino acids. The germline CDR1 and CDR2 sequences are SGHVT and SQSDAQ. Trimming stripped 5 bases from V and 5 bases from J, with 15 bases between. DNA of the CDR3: TGTGCCAGCAGCCCCGCATCGGGGAAAACTGAAGCTTTCTTT. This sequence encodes CASSPASGKTEAFF.

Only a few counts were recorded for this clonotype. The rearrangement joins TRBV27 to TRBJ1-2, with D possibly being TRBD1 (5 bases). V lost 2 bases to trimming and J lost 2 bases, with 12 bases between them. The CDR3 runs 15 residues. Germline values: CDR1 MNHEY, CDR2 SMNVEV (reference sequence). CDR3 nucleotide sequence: TGTGCCAGCAGTTTACGGGCAGGGAGCAACTATGGCTACACCTTC. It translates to CASSLRAGSNYGYTF.

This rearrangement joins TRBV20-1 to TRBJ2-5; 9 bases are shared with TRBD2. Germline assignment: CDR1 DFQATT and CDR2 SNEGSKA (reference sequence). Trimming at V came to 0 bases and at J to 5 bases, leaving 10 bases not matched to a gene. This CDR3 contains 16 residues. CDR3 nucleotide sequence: TGCAGTGCTAGAGACCATAGCGGGGGTGGAGAGGAGACCCAGTACTTC. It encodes CSARDHSGGGEETQYF.

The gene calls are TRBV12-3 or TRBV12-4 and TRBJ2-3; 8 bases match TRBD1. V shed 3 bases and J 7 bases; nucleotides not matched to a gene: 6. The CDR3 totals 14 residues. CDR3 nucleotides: TGTGCCAGCAGTTTTGAGGACAGGGTTTATACGCAGTATTTT. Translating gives CASSFEDRVYTQYF.

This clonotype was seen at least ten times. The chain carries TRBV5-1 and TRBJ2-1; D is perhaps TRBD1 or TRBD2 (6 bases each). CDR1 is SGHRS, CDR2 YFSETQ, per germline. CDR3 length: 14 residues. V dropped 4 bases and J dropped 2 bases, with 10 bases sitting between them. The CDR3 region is CASSMEGAYNEQFF. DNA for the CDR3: TGCGCCAGCAGCATGGAGGGGGCCTACAATGAGCAGTTCTTC.

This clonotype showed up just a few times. CDR3 residues: CASRYTGTSYADTQYF. CDR3 nucleotide sequence: TGTGCCAGCAGGTATACCGGGACTAGCTACGCAGATACGCAGTATTTT. The chain combines TRBV4-2 with TRBJ2-3, with 9 bases matching TRBD2. With V trimmed by 6 bases and J by 4 bases, 11 bases remained unmatched. CDR3 size: 16 residues. Germline CDR1 is LGHNA and CDR2 is YNFKEQ.

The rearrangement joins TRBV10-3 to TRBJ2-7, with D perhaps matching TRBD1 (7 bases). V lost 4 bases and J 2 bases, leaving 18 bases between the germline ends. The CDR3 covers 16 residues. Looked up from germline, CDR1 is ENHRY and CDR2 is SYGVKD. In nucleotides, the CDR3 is TGTGCCATCAGTGGTGAACAGGGGCGGGACACCTACGAGCAGTACTTC. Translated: CAISGEQGRDTYEQYF.